This TCR beta chain is from a study of shared clonotypes between healthy human individuals. Only CD45RO-negative cells positively selected for CCR7 counted as naive CD8 cells, so terminally differentiated effector memory CD45RA+ cells were excluded. This table comes from immunoSEQ multiplex PCR, and its TCRdb copy is limited to in-frame clones, with some not included. The table has 700,000 to 950,000 clones, around 96% seen once. In germline, CDR1 is SGHTA, CDR2 FQGNSA. V was clipped by 3 bases and J by 3 bases; unmatched bases: 1. This CDR3 has 13 residues. Worth noting for this clone: Other DNA sequences in the sample encode the same CDR3.

Sequencing was performed on naive CD8+ T cells sorted from blood. The sequence was obtained from a man in his thirties or forties in good health. The chain uses TRBV7-2 and TRBJ2-7; 8 bases map to TRBD1. This CDR3 reads CASSFGTGYEQYF. Here the CDR3 DNA reads TGTGCCAGCAGCTTCGGGACAGGCTACGAGCAGTACTTC.